Shown below are 17 T cell receptor beta chains from a single sample sequenced in a study of beta chain features in type 1 diabetes (dated by TCRdb to the late 2010s). Libraries were prepared through the immunoSEQ multiplex PCR assay. The entire isolated RNA was reverse transcribed using the High Capacity cDNA Reverse Transcription Kit, and thus expressed TCRB transcripts were sequenced. TCRdb re-hosts the immuneACCESS table, in-frame sequences only. Its copies lack some clones; in the studies checked, an unresolved V gene accounts for under half of them, and the cause for the rest is not known. The sample includes about 150,000 clones, with about 9.1% observed a single time. The ten largest clonotypes hold 2% to 2.5% of the sample. The sequenced sample consisted of central memory CD4+ T cells from blood. These receptors were collected from a young woman in good health.

The chain combines TRBV6-1 with TRBJ1-5; D unresolved. This CDR3 has 13 residues. Deletions cut 8 bases from V and 3 bases from J, with 11 bases between. Germline CDR1 is MNHNS and CDR2 is SASEGT. CDR3 residues: CASCPYINQPQHF. The CDR3 nucleotides read TGTGCCAGCTGTCCCTATATCAATCAGCCCCAGCATTTT.

The chain employs TRBV11-2 and TRBJ2-5; 7 nucleotides match TRBD1. This CDR3 has 15 amino acids. The V segment lost 7 bases and the J segment 1 base; nucleotides outside the gene matches: 9. The germline gives CDR1 SGHAT, CDR2 FQNNGV. CDR3 residues: CASTATGNSQETQYF. In DNA, the CDR3 is TGTGCCAGCACCGCGACAGGGAACTCCCAAGAGACCCAGTACTTC.

The chain couples TRBV5-4 to TRBJ1-1; 7 bases agree with TRBD1. CDR1 and CDR2 (germline): SGHNT, YYREEE (reference sequence). V shed 4 bases, J shed 1 base, and the junction held 4 bases outside the gene matches. The CDR3 totals 14 residues. The DNA for the CDR3 is TGTGCCAGCAGCCCGGGACAGCGGAACACTGAAGCTTTCTTT. Its protein is CASSPGQRNTEAFF.

In its sample, this clone was seen a few times. The chain links TRBV6-5 to TRBJ1-5; 7 nucleotides line up with TRBD1. In germline, CDR1 is MNHEY, CDR2 SVGAGI. CDR3 length: 15 residues. The J segment lost 5 bases and the V segment lost 6 bases, leaving 10 bases of the junction unmatched. CDR3 amino acids: CASRVSRDRYQPQHF. In DNA form, the CDR3 reads TGTGCCAGCAGGGTAAGCCGGGACAGATATCAGCCCCAGCATTTT.

This clone was counted between two and nine times. The chain uses TRBV5-1 and TRBJ1-1; TRBD1 agrees at 10 bases. This CDR3 is built from 13 residues. The germline CDR1 and CDR2 sequences are SGHRS and YFSETQ. V was clipped by 4 bases and J by 7 bases; unmatched bases: 4. CDR3 amino acids: CASSAGQGGEAFF. In nucleotides, the CDR3 is TGCGCCAGCAGCGCCGGACAGGGGGGTGAAGCTTTCTTT.

The chain employs TRBV15 and TRBJ2-3, with TRBD2 as a possible D gene (5 bases). CDR1 is LNHNV and CDR2 is YYDKDF in the germline V gene (reference sequence). Trimming shortened V by 0 bases and J by 4 bases, and 17 bases separated the two germline ends. The CDR3 contains 17 residues. As DNA, the CDR3 is TGTGCCACCAGCAGAGACGGCGGGTGGGGTTTTGCAGATACGCAGTATTTT. Amino acids: CATSRDGGWGFADTQYF.

In its sample, this clone was seen a few times. Here the CDR3 reads CASSGTSGGFTDTQYF. The CDR3 coding sequence is TGTGCCAGCAGCGGAACTAGCGGGGGGTTCACAGATACGCAGTATTTT. The genes are TRBV7-2 and TRBJ2-3; 12 bases fit TRBD2. V was clipped by 5 bases and J by 2 bases; unmatched bases: 5. Germline-derived CDR1 and CDR2 are SGHTA and FQGNSA. The CDR3 has 16 residues.

This clone has more than one count but fewer than ten. The chain links TRBV11-2 to TRBJ2-3; D is possibly TRBD1 (5 bases). Trimming cost V 1 base and J 5 bases, with 13 bases left between them. The length of the CDR3 is 15 residues. In germline, CDR1 is SGHAT, CDR2 FQNNGV. CDR3: CASSLVGAPVDTQYF. The CDR3 DNA sequence: TGTGCCAGCAGCTTAGTAGGGGCTCCGGTAGATACGCAGTATTTT.

This chain joins TRBV11-2 and TRBJ1-2, with 7 bases identical to TRBD1. From germline, CDR1 is SGHAT and CDR2 FQNNGV. This CDR3 comprises 16 residues. J lost 5 bases, V lost 5 bases, and 14 bases had no gene match. In DNA form, the CDR3 reads TGTGCCAGCAGCCCAATATACGGGACAGCGGCATATGGCTACACCTTC. Translating gives CASSPIYGTAAYGYTF. Variable domain in full (rest from reference TRBV11-2 and TRBJ1-2): EAGVAQSPRYKIIEKRQSVAFWCNPISGHATLYWYQQILGQGPKLLIQFQNNGVVDDSQLPKDRFSAERLKGVDSTLKIQPAKLEDSAVYLCASSPIYGTAAYGYTFGSGTRLTVV.

This clone was observed a few times. V gene TRBV4-2 combines with J gene TRBJ2-5, with 14 positions matching TRBD2. Trimming cost V 6 bases and J 3 bases; bases outside gene matches: 9. This CDR3 contains 17 residues. Germline CDR1 reads LGHNA; CDR2 reads YNFKEQ. The CDR3 nucleotides are TGTGCCAGCAGATCCCGACTAGCGGGAGGGCCGGAAGAGACCCAGTACTTC. It codes for CASRSRLAGGPEETQYF.

This clone was found many times. The J gene is TRBJ1-3, the V gene TRBV4-3; D remains ambiguous. V gave up 1 base and J gave up 0 bases, with 4 bases separating them. The CDR3 consists of 14 residues. CDR1 LGHNA and CDR2 YSLEER come from the germline V gene. The CDR3 nucleotides are TGCGCCAGCAGCCAAGGCAGCTCTGGAAACACCATATATTTT. It codes for CASSQGSSGNTIYF.

V gene TRBV5-1 combines with J gene TRBJ1-1; D not certain. Germline V lookup: CDR1 SGHRS, CDR2 YFSETQ. V lost 3 bases and J 1 base, leaving 10 bases between the germline ends. There are 14 residues in the CDR3. DNA of the CDR3: TGCGCCAGCAGCTCTCGACTGGGGAACACTGAAGCTTTCTTT. Translated: CASSSRLGNTEAFF.

This clone was seen a handful of times. The chain uses TRBV6-5 and TRBJ2-1; 9 bases line up with TRBD1. CDR3 length equals 15 residues. Germline lookup yields CDR1 MNHEY and CDR2 SVGAGI. The ends lost 6 bases at V and 6 bases at J; junction bases unmatched: 9. Here the CDR3 reads CASRSGQGPFNEQFF. CDR3 coding DNA: TGTGCCAGCAGGTCAGGACAGGGGCCGTTCAATGAGCAGTTCTTC.

The chain combines TRBV7-3 with TRBJ1-1; a possible D gene is TRBD1 (6 bases). The CDR3 sequence is 13 residues long. From germline, CDR1 is SGHTA and CDR2 FQGTGA. Trimming removed 5 bases from V and 1 base from J, with 8 bases in between. The CDR3 is CASSPQGNTEAFF. The CDR3 nucleotides are TGTGCCAGCAGCCCACAGGGGAACACTGAAGCTTTCTTT.

The sample holds a few counts of this clone. The CDR3 sequence is CASSFGGSGTEAFF. The CDR3 region has the DNA TGTGCCAGCAGCTTCGGCGGGTCGGGCACTGAAGCTTTCTTT. This chain links TRBV7-9 with TRBJ1-1; D ambiguous. The V end was cut by 3 bases, the J end by 4 bases, with 12 bases between. The CDR3 sequence is 14 residues long. Germline CDR1 reads SEHNR; CDR2 reads FQNEAQ (reference sequence).

A few counts support this clone. V gene TRBV5-1 combines with J gene TRBJ2-7; D remains ambiguous. This CDR3 region has 12 residues. From germline, CDR1 is SGHRS and CDR2 YFSETQ. V lost 1 base and J 4 bases, leaving 6 bases between the germline ends. CDR3 sequence reads: CASSLNMYEQYF. CDR3 in DNA: TGCGCCAGCAGCTTGAATATGTACGAGCAGTACTTC.

J is TRBJ2-3 and V is TRBV5-1; no clear D gene. V lost 4 bases, J lost 0 bases, and 12 bases lay in between. This CDR3 has 15 residues. Looked up from germline, CDR1 is SGHRS and CDR2 is YFSETQ. Here the CDR3 reads CASSPRAGSTDTQYF. The CDR3 nucleotides are TGCGCCAGCAGCCCACGCGCCGGGAGCACAGATACGCAGTATTTT.